A single sample is the source of the 24 T cell receptor beta chains below, sequenced in a study of blood T cell repertoires in COVID-19. TCRdb's table, derived via immunoSEQ multiplex PCR, lists solely in-frame clones and lacks some. The data hold 250,000 to 300,000 clones, with roughly 87% observed a single time. Input material: peripheral blood. The receptors were sampled from a woman aged 50 to 60 who had recovered from COVID-19.

The genes are TRBV5-1 and TRBJ2-3, with 9 bases matching TRBD1. CDR1 is SGHRS, CDR2 YFSETQ, per germline. V shed 5 bases, J shed 0 bases, and the junction held 19 bases outside the gene matches. The length of the CDR3 is 20 residues. CDR3 sequence: CASSSTGGAYGSASTDTQYF. The CDR3 DNA follows: TGCGCCAGCAGTTCTACAGGGGGCGCTTACGGGAGTGCTAGCACAGATACGCAGTATTTT.

This chain uses TRBV10-3 with TRBJ2-1; 9 bases match TRBD2. This CDR3 has 16 amino acids. Germline-derived CDR1 and CDR2 are ENHRY and SYGVKD. The V segment lost 4 bases and the J segment 8 bases; nucleotides outside the gene matches: 12. The CDR3, as DNA: TGTGCCATCAGTGTGCGGGAGGGCCGGAAGAGGGATGAGCAGTTCTTC. Protein product: CAISVREGRKRDEQFF.

This clone has a single count. The V and J genes are TRBV2 and TRBJ2-7; TRBD1 is a possible D gene (7 bases). Trimming stripped 8 bases from V and 1 base from J, with 18 bases between. In germline, CDR1 is SNHLY, CDR2 FYNNEI. The CDR3 consists of 15 residues. CDR3 in DNA: TGTGCCAGCTCCCGGGGGCAGGGGGGTTCCTACGAGCAGTACTTC. It translates to CASSRGQGGSYEQYF.

The CDR3 sequence is CASSFRLGSTDTQYF. As DNA, the CDR3 is TGTGCCAGCAGTTTTAGACTAGGAAGCACAGATACGCAGTATTTT. The chain is built from TRBV27 and TRBJ2-3, with D tentatively TRBD2 (6 bases). The V gene's germline CDR1 is MNHEY and CDR2 SMNVEV (reference sequence). The CDR3 is made up of 15 amino acids. The V and J ends lost 3 bases and 0 bases respectively, with 10 bases between them.

V gene TRBV7-3 combines with J gene TRBJ2-1; 12 nucleotides align to TRBD2. The CDR3 loop spans 16 amino acids. Germline assignment: CDR1 SGHTA and CDR2 FQGTGA. V trimming: 1 base; J trimming: 4 bases; junction bases outside the gene matches: 2. CDR3 sequence (DNA): TGTGCCAGCAGCTTAAGGGGGACTAGCGGGTACAATGAGCAGTTCTTC. It yields the protein CASSLRGTSGYNEQFF.

The chain has TRBV6-5 and TRBJ1-1, with a weak D call TRBD1 (5 bases). Trimming removed 4 bases at V and 4 bases at J, with 19 bases between. Germline values: CDR1 MNHEY, CDR2 SVGAGI. The CDR3 totals 16 residues. CDR3 sequence: CASSWSGYGDGTEAFF. The DNA of the CDR3 is TGTGCCAGCAGTTGGTCAGGGTACGGTGACGGCACTGAAGCTTTCTTT.

The chain joins TRBV2 to TRBJ2-1; 9 bases agree with TRBD1. Looked up from germline, CDR1 is SNHLY and CDR2 is FYNNEI. CDR3 length: 14 residues. Germline trimming cut 9 bases from V and 3 bases from J; bases unmatched to any gene: 6. CDR3 coding DNA: TGTGCCAGGAGACAGGGGGTGAGCTACAATGAGCAGTTCTTC. Its protein product is CARRQGVSYNEQFF.

J is TRBJ2-7 and V is TRBV7-2; a possible D gene is TRBD2 (5 bases). V lost 0 bases to trimming and J lost 0 bases, with 9 bases between them. The CDR3 is 15 amino acids. Germline loops: CDR1 SGHTA, CDR2 FQGNSA. The CDR3: CASSLALASSYEQYF. CDR3 nucleotides: TGTGCCAGCAGCTTAGCGCTAGCTAGCTCCTACGAGCAGTACTTC.

CDR3 protein: CASSLVSGYGYTF. The CDR3 coding sequence is TGTGCCAGCAGCTTAGTTTCCGGGTATGGCTACACCTTC. The chain employs TRBV11-1 and TRBJ1-2; D is uncertain. V gave up 1 base and J gave up 5 bases, with 8 bases separating them. Germline CDR1 reads SGHAT; CDR2 reads FQDESV (reference sequence). CDR3 size: 13 residues.

The V gene is TRBV29-1, the J gene TRBJ2-5, with 8 bases lining up with TRBD1. The ends lost 6 bases at V and 2 bases at J; junction bases unmatched: 5. The CDR3 runs to 13 residues. The V gene's germline CDR1 is SQVTM and CDR2 ANQGSEA. CDR3 sequence (DNA): TGCAGCGTGGTAGGACAGGGACAAGAGACCCAGTACTTC. Amino acid sequence: CSVVGQGQETQYF.

V gene TRBV2 combines with J gene TRBJ2-1; D is unclear. The V gene's germline CDR1 is SNHLY and CDR2 FYNNEI. Trimming took 6 bases from V and 10 from J, leaving 7 bases between them. This CDR3 is 10 amino acids long. The CDR3 coding sequence is TGTGCCAGCAGCTCGGTAGAGCAGTTCTTC. Amino acid sequence: CASSSVEQFF.

The genes are TRBV19 and TRBJ1-6; tentatively, D is TRBD1 (5 bases). The germline V gene encodes CDR1 LNHDA and CDR2 SQIVND (reference sequence). Trimming cost V 4 bases and J 6 bases, with 7 bases left between them. The CDR3 runs to 13 residues. Here the CDR3 DNA reads TGTGCCAGTAGTAGGGGGGGTAATTCACCCCTCCACTTT. It codes for CASSRGGNSPLHF.

The V and J genes are TRBV19 and TRBJ2-5, with 9 bases that match TRBD2. The CDR3 extends over 16 amino acids. The V gene end was trimmed by 7 bases and the J gene end by 4 bases; junction bases not matched to a gene: 13. Germline V gene data show CDR1 as LNHDA and CDR2 as SQIVND (reference sequence). Here the CDR3 DNA reads TGTGCCAGTACCCCCTGGGCGGGGGGGCCGAGAGAGACCCAGTACTTC. Its translation: CASTPWAGGPRETQYF.

The gene calls are TRBV29-1 and TRBJ1-2; the match to TRBD1 covers 7 bases. Germline trimming cut 5 bases from V and 5 bases from J; bases unmatched to any gene: 11. CDR3 length: 14 amino acids. The V gene's germline CDR1 is SQVTM and CDR2 ANQGSEA. CDR3 sequence: CSVHKGASGYGYTF. Here the CDR3 DNA reads TGCAGCGTTCACAAGGGGGCAAGTGGTTATGGCTACACCTTC.

The chain carries TRBV7-2 and TRBJ1-1; TRBD1 is a possible D gene (5 bases). The V gene's germline CDR1 is SGHTA and CDR2 FQGNSA. V gave up 0 bases and J gave up 1 base, with 9 bases separating them. The CDR3 sequence is 15 residues long. The CDR3 region is CASSLALGANTEAFF. The CDR3 DNA reads TGTGCCAGCAGCTTAGCCCTAGGGGCGAACACTGAAGCTTTCTTT.

In its sample, this clone was seen once. The CDR3 loop reads CAWRGEGNYGYTF. CDR3 bases: TGTGCCTGGAGGGGGGAGGGAAACTATGGCTACACCTTC. V usage is TRBV30 and J usage is TRBJ1-2; TRBD1 is a possible D gene (5 bases). Trimming pared 3 bases from V and 2 bases from J, leaving 10 bases between. Germline CDR1 reads GTSNPN; CDR2 reads SVGIG (reference sequence). This CDR3 region has 13 residues.

The rearrangement uses TRBV7-3 and TRBJ2-1; maybe TRBD2 (6 bases). Germline CDR1 and CDR2: SGHTA and FQGTGA. The CDR3 sequence is 14 residues long. Trimming pared 5 bases from V and 2 bases from J, leaving 10 bases between. CDR3 in amino acids: CASSLGGTYNEQFF. The CDR3 nucleotides are TGTGCCAGCAGCCTCGGGGGAACCTACAATGAGCAGTTCTTC.

The chain joins TRBV5-5 to TRBJ1-1; D ambiguous. This CDR3 contains 13 residues. Germline V CDR1 and CDR2: SGHKS, YYEKEE (reference sequence). The ends were cut back, 4 bases at V and 8 bases at J, with 15 bases in the middle. The CDR3 nucleotides read TGTGCCAGCAGCCTGGCAGGTGGTAGGGAAGCTTTCTTT. Encoded protein: CASSLAGGREAFF.

This clone was observed many times. This chain uses TRBV3-1 (or the pseudogene TRBV3-2) with TRBJ1-4; 8 bases are shared with TRBD1. CDR1 LGHDT and CDR2 YNNKEL come from the germline V gene (reference sequence). The length of the CDR3 is 19 residues. V gave up 4 bases and J gave up 8 bases; unmatched junction bases: 21. The CDR3 DNA reads as TGTGCCAGCAGCCCTTACTGGACCAGGGGGCGCTTATCGGAGGAAAAACTGTTTTTT. Encoded protein: CASSPYWTRGRLSEEKLFF.

The rearrangement links TRBV5-8 to TRBJ2-6, with TRBD2 identical over 12 bases. In germline, CDR1 is SGHTS, CDR2 YDEGEE. This CDR3 spans 18 amino acids. Trimming took 2 bases from V and 4 from J; bases not matched to a gene: 7. CDR3 in amino acids: CASSFPSGRARGANVLTF. The CDR3 DNA sequence: TGTGCCAGCAGCTTTCCTAGCGGGAGGGCCAGAGGGGCCAACGTCCTGACTTTC. Filled out from reference TRBV5-8 and TRBJ2-6, the complete variable domain reads EAGVTQSPTHLIKTRGQQATLRCSPISGHTSVYWYQQALGLGLQFLLWYDEGEERNRGNFPPRFSGRQFPNYSSELNVNALELEDSALYLCASSFPSGRARGANVLTFGAGSRLTVL.

J is TRBJ2-7 and V is TRBV27, with 10 bases lining up with TRBD1. The J segment lost 3 bases and the V segment lost 5 bases, leaving 7 bases of the junction unmatched. The germline V gene has CDR1 MNHEY and CDR2 SMNVEV (reference sequence). The CDR3 loop spans 15 amino acids. CDR3 in amino acids: CASSRQGARFYEQYF. The CDR3, as DNA: TGTGCCAGCAGTAGACAGGGGGCAAGATTCTACGAGCAGTACTTC.

The chain has TRBV4-2 and TRBJ2-7, with D maybe TRBD2 (7 bases). Germline V gene data show CDR1 as LGHNA and CDR2 as YNFKEQ. The germline V and J ends were trimmed by 1 base and 2 bases, with 12 bases remaining between them. This CDR3 comprises 15 residues. As DNA, the CDR3 is TGTGCCAGCAGCCAAGTATCGGGGGGCGCCTACGAGCAGTACTTC. Translating it yields CASSQVSGGAYEQYF.

The V and J genes are TRBV5-1 and TRBJ1-1, with a weak D call TRBD1 (6 bases). The CDR3 consists of 16 residues. The germline V and J ends were trimmed by 5 bases and 1 base, with 18 bases remaining between them. Germline CDR1 and CDR2: SGHRS and YFSETQ. CDR3 DNA: TGCGCCAGCAGGTCGAGCGGGGGGCAGGAGAACACTGAAGCTTTCTTT. Its translation: CASRSSGGQENTEAFF.

The chain joins TRBV7-3 to TRBJ2-3, with 7 bases identical to TRBD2. V lost 1 base to trimming and J lost 4 bases; unmatched junction nucleotides: 5. This CDR3 contains 15 residues. CDR1 and CDR2 (germline): SGHTA, FQGTGA. The CDR3 reads CASSLIPGRADTQYF. The CDR3 DNA reads as TGTGCCAGCAGCTTAATTCCAGGGAGGGCAGATACGCAGTATTTT.